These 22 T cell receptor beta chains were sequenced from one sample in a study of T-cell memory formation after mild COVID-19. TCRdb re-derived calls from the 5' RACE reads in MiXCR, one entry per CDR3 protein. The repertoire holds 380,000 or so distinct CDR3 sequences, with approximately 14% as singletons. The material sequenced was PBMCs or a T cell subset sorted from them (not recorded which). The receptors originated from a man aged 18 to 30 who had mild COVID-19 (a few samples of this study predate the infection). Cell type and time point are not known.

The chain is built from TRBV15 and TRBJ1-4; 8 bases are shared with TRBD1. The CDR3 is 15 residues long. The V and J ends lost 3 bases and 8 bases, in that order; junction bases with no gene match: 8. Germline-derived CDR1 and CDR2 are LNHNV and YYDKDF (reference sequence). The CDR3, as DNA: TGTGCCACCAGCAGGGGAGGACAGGGTTACGAAAAACTGTTTTTT. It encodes CATSRGGQGYEKLFF.

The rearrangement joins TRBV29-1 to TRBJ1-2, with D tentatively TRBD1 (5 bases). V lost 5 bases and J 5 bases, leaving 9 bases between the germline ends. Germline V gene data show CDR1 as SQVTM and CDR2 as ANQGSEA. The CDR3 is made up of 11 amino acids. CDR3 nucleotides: TGCAGCGTTCGGACACTATATGGCTACACCTTC. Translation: CSVRTLYGYTF.

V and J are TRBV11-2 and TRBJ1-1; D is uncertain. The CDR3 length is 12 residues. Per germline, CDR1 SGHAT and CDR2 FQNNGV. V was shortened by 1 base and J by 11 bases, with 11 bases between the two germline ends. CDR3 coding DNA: TGTGCCAGCAGCTTAGGAGTAAAAGGGGCTTTCTTT. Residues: CASSLGVKGAFF.

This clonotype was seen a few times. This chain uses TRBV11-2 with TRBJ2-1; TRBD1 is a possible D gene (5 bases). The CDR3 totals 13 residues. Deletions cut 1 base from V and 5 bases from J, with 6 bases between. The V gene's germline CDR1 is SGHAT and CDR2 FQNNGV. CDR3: CASSLVTDNEQFF. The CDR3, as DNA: TGTGCCAGCAGCTTAGTGACAGACAATGAGCAGTTCTTC.

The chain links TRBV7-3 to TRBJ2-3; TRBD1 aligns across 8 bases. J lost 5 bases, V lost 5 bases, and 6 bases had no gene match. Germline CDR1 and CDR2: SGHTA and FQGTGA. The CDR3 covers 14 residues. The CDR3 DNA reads TGTGCCAGCAGCGTCAGGGGGCGGGTAGATACGCAGTATTTT. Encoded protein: CASSVRGRVDTQYF.

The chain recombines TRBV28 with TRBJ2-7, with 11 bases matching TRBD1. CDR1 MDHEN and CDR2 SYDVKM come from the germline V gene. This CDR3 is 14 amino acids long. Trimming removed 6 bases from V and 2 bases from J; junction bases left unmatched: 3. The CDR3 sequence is CASRGQGGTYEQYV. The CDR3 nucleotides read TGTGCCAGCAGGGGACAGGGGGGTACCTACGAGCAGTACGTC.

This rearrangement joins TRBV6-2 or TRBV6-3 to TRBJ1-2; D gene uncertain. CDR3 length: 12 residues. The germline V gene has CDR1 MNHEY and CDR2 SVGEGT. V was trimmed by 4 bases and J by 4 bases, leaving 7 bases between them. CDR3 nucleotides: TGTGCCAGCAGTTTTCCCACCTATGGCTACACCTTC. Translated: CASSFPTYGYTF.

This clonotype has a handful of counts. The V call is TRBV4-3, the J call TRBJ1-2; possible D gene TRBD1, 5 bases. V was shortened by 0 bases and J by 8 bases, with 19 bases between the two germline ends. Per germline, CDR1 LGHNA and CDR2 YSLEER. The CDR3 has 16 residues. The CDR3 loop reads CASSQDGGREQSGYTF. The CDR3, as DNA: TGCGCCAGCAGCCAAGATGGGGGACGGGAACAGAGCGGCTACACCTTC.

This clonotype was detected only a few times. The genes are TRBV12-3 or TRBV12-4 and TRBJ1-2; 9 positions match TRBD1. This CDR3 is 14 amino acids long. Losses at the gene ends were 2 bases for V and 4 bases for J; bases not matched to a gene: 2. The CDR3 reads CASSLTGGTYGYTF. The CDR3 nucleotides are TGTGCCAGCAGTTTAACAGGGGGCACCTATGGCTACACCTTC.

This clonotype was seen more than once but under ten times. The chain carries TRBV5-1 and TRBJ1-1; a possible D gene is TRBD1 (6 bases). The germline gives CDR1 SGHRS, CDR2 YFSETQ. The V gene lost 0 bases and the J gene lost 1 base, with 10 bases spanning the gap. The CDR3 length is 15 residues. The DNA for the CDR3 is TGCGCCAGCAGCTTGGGAGGGGGTTGGAACACTGAAGCTTTCTTT. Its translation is CASSLGGGWNTEAFF.

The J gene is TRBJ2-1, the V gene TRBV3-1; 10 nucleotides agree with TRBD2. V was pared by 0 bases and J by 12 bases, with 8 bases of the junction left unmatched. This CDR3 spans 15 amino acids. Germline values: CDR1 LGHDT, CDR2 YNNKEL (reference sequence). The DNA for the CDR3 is TGTGCCAGCAGCCAAGAGATGGCTAGCGGGGGTCCGCAGTTCTTC. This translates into CASSQEMASGGPQFF.

This CDR3 reads CASSLGATNEKLFF. CDR3 coding DNA: TGCGCCAGCAGCTTGGGAGCAACTAATGAAAAACTGTTTTTT. The chain combines TRBV5-1 with TRBJ1-4, with D unresolved. The CDR3 sequence is 14 residues long. Germline V gene sequence: CDR1 SGHRS, CDR2 YFSETQ. V dropped 0 bases and J dropped 0 bases, with 3 bases sitting between them.

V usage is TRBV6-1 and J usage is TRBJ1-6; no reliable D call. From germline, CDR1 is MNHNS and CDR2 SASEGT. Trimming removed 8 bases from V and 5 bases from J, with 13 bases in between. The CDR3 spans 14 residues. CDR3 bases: TGTGCCAGCCCTGGTAACGCCGATAATTCACCCCTCCACTTT. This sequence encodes CASPGNADNSPLHF.

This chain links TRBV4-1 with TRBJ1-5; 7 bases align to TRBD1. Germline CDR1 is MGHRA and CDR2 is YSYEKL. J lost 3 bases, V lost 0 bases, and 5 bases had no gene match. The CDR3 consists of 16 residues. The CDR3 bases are TGCGCCAGCAGCCAAGATCAGGGGGGAAACAATCAGCCCCAGCATTTT. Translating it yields CASSQDQGGNNQPQHF.

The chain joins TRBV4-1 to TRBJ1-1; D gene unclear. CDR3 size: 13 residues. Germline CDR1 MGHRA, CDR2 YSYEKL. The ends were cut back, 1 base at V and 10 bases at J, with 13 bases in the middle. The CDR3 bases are TGCGCCAGCAGCCAAGGACGGTCACTAGGAGCTTTCTTT. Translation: CASSQGRSLGAFF.

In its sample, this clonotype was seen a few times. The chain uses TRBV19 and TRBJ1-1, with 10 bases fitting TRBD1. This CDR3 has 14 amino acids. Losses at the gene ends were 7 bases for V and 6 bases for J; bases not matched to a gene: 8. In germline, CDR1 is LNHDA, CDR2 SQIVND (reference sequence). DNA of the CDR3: TGTGCCAGTAACGTAGACAGGGGGCTGGCTGAAGCTTTCTTT. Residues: CASNVDRGLAEAFF.

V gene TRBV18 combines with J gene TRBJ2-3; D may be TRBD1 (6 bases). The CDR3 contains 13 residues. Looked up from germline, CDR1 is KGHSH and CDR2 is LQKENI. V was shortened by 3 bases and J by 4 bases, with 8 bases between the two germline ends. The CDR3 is CASSPGAPDTQYF. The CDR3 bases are TGTGCCAGCTCACCGGGGGCCCCAGATACGCAGTATTTT.

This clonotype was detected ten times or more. The CDR3 sequence: CASSPLASSTDTQYF. The CDR3 DNA reads TGCGCCAGCAGCCCACTAGCGTCTAGCACAGATACGCAGTATTTT. The genes are TRBV5-1 and TRBJ2-3; TRBD2 matches at 7 bases. This CDR3 is built from 15 residues. CDR1 and CDR2 (germline): SGHRS, YFSETQ. V gave up 4 bases and J gave up 0 bases; unmatched junction bases: 5.

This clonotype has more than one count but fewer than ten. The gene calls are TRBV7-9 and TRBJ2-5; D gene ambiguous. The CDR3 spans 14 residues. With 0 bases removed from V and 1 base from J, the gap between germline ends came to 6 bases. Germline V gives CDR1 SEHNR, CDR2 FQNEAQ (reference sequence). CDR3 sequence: CASSLARPQETQYF. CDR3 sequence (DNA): TGTGCCAGCAGCTTAGCGCGACCCCAAGAGACCCAGTACTTC.

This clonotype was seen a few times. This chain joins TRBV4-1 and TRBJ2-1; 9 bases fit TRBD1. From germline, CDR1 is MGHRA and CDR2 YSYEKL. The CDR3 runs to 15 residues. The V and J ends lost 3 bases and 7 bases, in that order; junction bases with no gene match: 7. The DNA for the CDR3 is TGCGCCAGCAGCCAGATCGGGACAGGGTGGAATGAGCAGTTCTTC. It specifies CASSQIGTGWNEQFF.

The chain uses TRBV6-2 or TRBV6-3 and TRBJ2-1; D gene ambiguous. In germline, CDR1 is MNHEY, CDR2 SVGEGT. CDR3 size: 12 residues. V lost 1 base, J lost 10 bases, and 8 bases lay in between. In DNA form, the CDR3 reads TGTGCCAGCAGTTACTATTATTCGGAGCAGTTCTTC. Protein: CASSYYYSEQFF.

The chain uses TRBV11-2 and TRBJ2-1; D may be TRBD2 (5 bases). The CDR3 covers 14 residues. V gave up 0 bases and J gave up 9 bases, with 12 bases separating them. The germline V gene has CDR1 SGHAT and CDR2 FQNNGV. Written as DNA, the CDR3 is TGTGCCAGCAGCTTAGAGGTAGTTGGAGGTGAGCAGTTCTTC. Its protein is CASSLEVVGGEQFF.